This T cell receptor (beta chain) was recorded in a study of shared clonotypes between healthy human individuals. Researchers ran the assay at a deep level. Data came from immunoSEQ multiplex PCR; TCRdb stores just in-frame clones and leaves some out. The sample has 1 million to 1.3 million clones, roughly 74% seen once. This CDR3 has 14 residues. V lost 0 bases to trimming and J lost 11 bases, with 17 bases between them. In germline, CDR1 is SGDLS, CDR2 YYNGEE. The sequencing input was memory CD4+ T cells from PBMCs. Subset in this sample: CD45RA-negative fraction. The J gene is TRBJ1-1, the V gene TRBV9, with a possible D match to TRBD1 (5 bases). The source of this sequence is a man aged 18 to 29 in good health. Some clones in this sample may be carry-over from other donors' samples. CDR3 bases: TGTGCCAGCAGCGTAGGTTTAGAGGGGCTGGGTGCTTTCTTT. As protein: CASSVGLEGLGAFF.